This TCR beta chain was recorded in a study of blood T cell repertoires in COVID-19. Study-level information: Sources were T cells, B-cell-depleted T cells, or PBMCs; the material itself was cDNA or gDNA.

Trimming removed 4 bases from V and 0 bases from J; junction bases left unmatched: 11. Germline CDR1 LGHDT, CDR2 YNNKEL (reference sequence). The CDR3 has 18 amino acids. Under the authors' procedure: Amplifying reference gene primers gave estimates of nucleated cell counts. The table came from immunoSEQ multiplex PCR; TCRdb's copy has only in-frame clones and leaves some out. V and J calls and clone size are copied from that table; D and trimming were computed from the DNA. The table lists 95,000 to 150,000 clones, 86% of them singletons. Sequenced sample: peripheral blood. The source is a man in his forties with acute or convalescent COVID-19. V usage is TRBV3-1 (or the pseudogene TRBV3-2) and J usage is TRBJ1-5, with 8 bases fitting TRBD1. The DNA of the CDR3 is TGTGCCAGCAGCCCGACCCACGGGCAGGGGGCTAGCAATCAGCCCCAGCATTTT. Its protein is CASSPTHGQGASNQPQHF.